The source of this T cell receptor beta chain is a study of blood T cells in healthy people across ages. The V and J ends lost 4 bases and 0 bases respectively, with 9 bases between them. The CDR3 contains 14 residues. The germline CDR1 and CDR2 sequences are SGHDT and YYEEEE. The use of a sample-barcoded 5' primer and a J-beta primer mix characterized a second PCR of about 7 to 12 cycles. A single record per CDR3 protein comes from TCRdb applying MiXCR to the 5' RACE reads. The sample lists hundreds of thousands of distinct CDR3 sequences; around a fifth were seen once. The TCR was taken from a man aged 70 or older in good health. The chain is built from TRBV5-6 and TRBJ2-3, with a tentative D call TRBD2 (5 bases). Specimen: blood. CDR3 loop: CASSTDLSTDTQYF. The DNA of the CDR3 is TGTGCCAGCAGCACGGACTTAAGCACAGATACGCAGTATTTT. The full variable domain, in which reference TRBV5-6 and TRBJ2-3 provide the parts outside the CDR3, is DAGVTQSPTHLIKTRGQQVTLRCSPKSGHDTVSWYQQALGQGPQFIFQYYEEEERQRGNFPDRFSGHQFPNYSSELNVNALLLGDSALYLCASSTDLSTDTQYFGPGTRLTVL.